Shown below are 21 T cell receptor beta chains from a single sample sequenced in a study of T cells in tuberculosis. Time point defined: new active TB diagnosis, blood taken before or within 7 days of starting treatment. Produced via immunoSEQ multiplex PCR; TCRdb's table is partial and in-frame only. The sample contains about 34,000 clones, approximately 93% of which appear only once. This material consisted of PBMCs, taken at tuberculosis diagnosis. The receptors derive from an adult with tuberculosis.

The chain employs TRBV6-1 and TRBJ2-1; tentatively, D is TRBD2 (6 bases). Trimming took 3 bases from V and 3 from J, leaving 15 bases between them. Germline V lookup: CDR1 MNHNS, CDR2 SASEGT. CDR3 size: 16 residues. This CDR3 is CASSDWPTSFYNEQFF. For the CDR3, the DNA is TGTGCCAGCAGTGATTGGCCCACTAGCTTCTACAATGAGCAGTTCTTC.

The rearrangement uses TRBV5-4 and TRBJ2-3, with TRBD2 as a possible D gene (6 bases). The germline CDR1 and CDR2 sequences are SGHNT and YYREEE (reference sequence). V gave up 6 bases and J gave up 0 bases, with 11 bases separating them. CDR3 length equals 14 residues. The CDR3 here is CASKRSGSTDTQYF. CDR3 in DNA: TGTGCCAGCAAAAGGAGCGGGAGCACAGATACGCAGTATTTT.

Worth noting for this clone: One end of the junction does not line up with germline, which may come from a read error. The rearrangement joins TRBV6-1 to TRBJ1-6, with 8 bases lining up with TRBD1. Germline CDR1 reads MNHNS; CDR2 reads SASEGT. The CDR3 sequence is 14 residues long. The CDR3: CAGSPQGAGSPLHF. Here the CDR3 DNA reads TGTGCCGGCAGTCCTCAGGGGGCGGGTTCACCCCTCCACTTT.

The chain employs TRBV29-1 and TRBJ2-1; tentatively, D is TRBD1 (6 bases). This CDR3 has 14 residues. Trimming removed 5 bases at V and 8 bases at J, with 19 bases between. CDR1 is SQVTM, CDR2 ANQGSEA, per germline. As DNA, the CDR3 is TGCAGCGTTTCCGGGACATATGACAGTGATGAGCAGTTCTTC. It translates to CSVSGTYDSDEQFF.

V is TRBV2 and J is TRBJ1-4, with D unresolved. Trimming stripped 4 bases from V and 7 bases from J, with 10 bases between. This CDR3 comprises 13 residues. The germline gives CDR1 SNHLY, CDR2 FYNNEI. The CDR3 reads CASSGRAGEKLFF. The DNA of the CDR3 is TGTGCCAGCAGTGGACGGGCGGGTGAAAAACTGTTTTTT.

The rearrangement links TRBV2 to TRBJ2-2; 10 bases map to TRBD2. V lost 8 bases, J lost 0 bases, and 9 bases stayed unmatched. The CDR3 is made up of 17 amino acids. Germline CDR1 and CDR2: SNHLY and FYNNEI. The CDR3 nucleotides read TGTGCCAGCTACGGGGCTAGCGGGAGCTCGAACACCGGGGAGCTGTTTTTT. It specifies CASYGASGSSNTGELFF.

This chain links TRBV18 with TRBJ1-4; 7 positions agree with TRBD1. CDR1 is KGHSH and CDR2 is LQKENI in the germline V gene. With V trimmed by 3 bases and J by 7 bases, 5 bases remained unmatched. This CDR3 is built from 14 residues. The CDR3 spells CASSPGGQTEKLFF. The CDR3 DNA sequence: TGTGCCAGCTCACCTGGGGGACAGACTGAAAAACTGTTTTTT.

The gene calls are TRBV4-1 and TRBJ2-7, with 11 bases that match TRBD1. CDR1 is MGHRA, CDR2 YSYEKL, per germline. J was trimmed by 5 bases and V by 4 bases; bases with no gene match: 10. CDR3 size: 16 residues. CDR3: CASSLSVGTGGDEQYF. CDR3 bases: TGCGCCAGCAGCCTTAGCGTCGGGACAGGGGGGGACGAGCAGTACTTC.

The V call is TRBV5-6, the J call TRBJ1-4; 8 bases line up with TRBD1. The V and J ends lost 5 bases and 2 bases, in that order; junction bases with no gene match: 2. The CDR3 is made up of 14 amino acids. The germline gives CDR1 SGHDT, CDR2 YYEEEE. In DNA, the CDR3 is TGTGCCAGCAGTCGGACAGGGACTAATGAAAAACTGTTTTTT. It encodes CASSRTGTNEKLFF.

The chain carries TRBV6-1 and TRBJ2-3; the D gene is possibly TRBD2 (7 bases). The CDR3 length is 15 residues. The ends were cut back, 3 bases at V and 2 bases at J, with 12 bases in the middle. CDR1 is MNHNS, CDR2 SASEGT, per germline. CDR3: CASSDWAGATDTQYF. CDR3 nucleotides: TGTGCCAGCAGTGATTGGGCGGGGGCCACAGATACGCAGTATTTT.

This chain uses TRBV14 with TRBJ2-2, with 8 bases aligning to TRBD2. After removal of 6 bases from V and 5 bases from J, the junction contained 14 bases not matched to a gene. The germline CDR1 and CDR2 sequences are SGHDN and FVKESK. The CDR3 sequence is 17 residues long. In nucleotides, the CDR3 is TGTGCCAGCAGGAGCACGGACGGGGGGGCACGAACCGGGGAGCTGTTTTTT. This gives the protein CASRSTDGGARTGELFF.

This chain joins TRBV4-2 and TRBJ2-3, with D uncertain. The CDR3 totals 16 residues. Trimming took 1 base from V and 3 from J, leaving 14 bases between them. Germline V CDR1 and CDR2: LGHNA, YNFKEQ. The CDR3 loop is CASSQGLGVRTDTQYF. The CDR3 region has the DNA TGTGCCAGCAGCCAAGGCCTCGGCGTCAGGACAGATACGCAGTATTTT.

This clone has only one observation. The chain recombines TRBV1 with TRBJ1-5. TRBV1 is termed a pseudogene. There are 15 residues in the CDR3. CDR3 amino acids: CTSSHSEYSNQPQHF. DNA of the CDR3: TGCACCAGCAGCCACTCCGAGTATAGCAATCAGCCCCAGCATTTT.

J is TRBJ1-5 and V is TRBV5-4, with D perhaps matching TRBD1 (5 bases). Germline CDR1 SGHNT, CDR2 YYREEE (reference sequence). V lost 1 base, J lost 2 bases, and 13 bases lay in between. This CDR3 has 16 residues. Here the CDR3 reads CASSLWGDLGNQPQHF. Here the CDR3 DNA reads TGTGCCAGCAGCTTGTGGGGGGACCTTGGCAATCAGCCCCAGCATTTT.

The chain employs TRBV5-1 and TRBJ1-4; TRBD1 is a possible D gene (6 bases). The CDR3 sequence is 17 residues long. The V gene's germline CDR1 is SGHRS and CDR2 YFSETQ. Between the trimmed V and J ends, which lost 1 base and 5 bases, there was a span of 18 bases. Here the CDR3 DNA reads TGCGCCAGCAGCTTGCGCGGGGGCGCGGTTATAAATGAAAAACTGTTTTTT. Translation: CASSLRGGAVINEKLFF.

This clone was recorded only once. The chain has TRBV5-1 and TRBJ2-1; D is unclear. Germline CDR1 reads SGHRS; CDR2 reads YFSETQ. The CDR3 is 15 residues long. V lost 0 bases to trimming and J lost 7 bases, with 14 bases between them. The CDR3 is CASSLGSTKTNEQFF. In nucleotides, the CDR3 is TGCGCCAGCAGCTTGGGGAGTACTAAAACAAATGAGCAGTTCTTC.

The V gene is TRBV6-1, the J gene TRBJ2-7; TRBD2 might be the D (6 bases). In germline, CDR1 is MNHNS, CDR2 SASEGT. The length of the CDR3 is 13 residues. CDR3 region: CAGARDLTYEQYF. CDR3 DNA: TGTGCAGGGGCCCGGGACTTGACCTACGAGCAGTACTTC.

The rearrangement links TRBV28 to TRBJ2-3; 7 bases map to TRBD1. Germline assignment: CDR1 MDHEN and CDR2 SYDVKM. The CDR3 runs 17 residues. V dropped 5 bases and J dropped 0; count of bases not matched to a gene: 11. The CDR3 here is CASSPRTGVTSTDTQYF. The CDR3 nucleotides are TGTGCCAGCAGTCCTAGGACAGGAGTAACTAGCACAGATACGCAGTATTTT.

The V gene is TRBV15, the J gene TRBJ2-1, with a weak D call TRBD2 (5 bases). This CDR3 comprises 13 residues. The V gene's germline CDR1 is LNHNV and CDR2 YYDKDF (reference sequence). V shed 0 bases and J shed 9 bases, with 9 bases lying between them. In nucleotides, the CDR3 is TGTGCCACCAGCAGAGATCGGGAACGTGAGCAGTTCTTC. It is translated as CATSRDREREQFF.

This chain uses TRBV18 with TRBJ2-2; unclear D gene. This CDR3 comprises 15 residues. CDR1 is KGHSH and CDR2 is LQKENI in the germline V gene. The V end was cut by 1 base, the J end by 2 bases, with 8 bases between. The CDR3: CASSPLYSNTGELFF. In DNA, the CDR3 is TGTGCCAGCTCACCACTTTACAGTAACACCGGGGAGCTGTTTTTT.

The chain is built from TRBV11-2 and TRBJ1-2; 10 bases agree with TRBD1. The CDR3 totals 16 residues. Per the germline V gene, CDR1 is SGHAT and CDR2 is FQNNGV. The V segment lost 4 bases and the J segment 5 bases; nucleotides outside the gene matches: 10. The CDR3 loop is CASSSTGTGVLYGYTF. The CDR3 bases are TGTGCCAGCAGCTCCACCGGGACAGGGGTCCTTTATGGCTACACCTTC.